This T cell receptor (beta chain) was captured by sequencing in a study of CD8 T cells in ankylosing spondylitis. Overall study findings and caveats: Matched ankylosing spondylitis synovial fluid reportedly showed significant enrichment of disease-linked clones.

A single record per CDR3 protein comes from TCRdb applying MiXCR to the 5' RACE reads. The data hold roughly 230,000 distinct CDR3 sequences, with 15% to 20% observed a single time. CDR3 length equals 14 residues. Germline CDR1 and CDR2: MNHNS and SASEGT. Trimming stripped 6 bases from V and 5 bases from J, with 15 bases between. On this clonotype: Its cognate antigen is unknown.

Sequencing was done on a sample of blood, either unsorted or a sorted T cell fraction (not recorded which). The J gene is TRBJ2-3, the V gene TRBV6-1; the D gene is possibly TRBD2 (7 bases). The clonotype originates from a male donor with ankylosing spondylitis or in good health (not recorded which). The CDR3 is CASRLQGGGDTQYF. In DNA, the CDR3 is TGTGCCAGCAGACTACAGGGCGGGGGAGATACGCAGTATTTT.